This T cell receptor (beta chain) was observed in a study of identical twins. Points from the study as a whole: Within beta out-of-frame sequences, the excess sharing observed between twins was weaker.

One entry per CDR3 protein, called by TCRdb with MiXCR from the 5' RACE reads. The table has hundreds of thousands of distinct CDR3 sequences, more than 6.5% seen once. The CDR3 spans 14 residues. Per germline, CDR1 DFQATT and CDR2 SNEGSKA (reference sequence). The V gene lost 4 bases and the J gene lost 6 bases, with 13 bases spanning the gap. In regard to this clonotype: Its cognate antigen is unknown.

This sample also appeared in a second study, on yellow fever vaccine responses in identical twins. That report adds: A vaccine T cell response that seemed partly convergent and partly personalized was reported in twins.

V and J are TRBV20-1 and TRBJ1-6, with a possible D match to TRBD1 (6 bases). Source material: PBMCs. The origin of this receptor is a woman aged 18-30 years in good health. The CDR3 nucleotides are TGCAGTGCTAAGATACGAGGGGGTAATTCACCCCTCCACTTT. Protein sequence: CSAKIRGGNSPLHF.